Shown below are 21 T cell receptor beta chains from a single sample sequenced in a study of T cells in narcolepsy. Profiling relied on immunoSEQ multiplex PCR, and the TCRdb table lists in-frame clones only, not all of them. The data hold about 24,000 clones, with approximately 85% observed a single time. The material sequenced was memory (CD45RA-) CD4+ T cells from blood. The receptors originated from a human donor in good health.

This clone has just one count. This chain connects TRBV11-2 to TRBJ1-2; TRBD1 aligns across 8 bases. The junction had 4 bases not matched to a gene; V was cut back by 6 bases and J by 7 bases. CDR1 SGHAT and CDR2 FQNNGV come from the germline V gene. This CDR3 comprises 12 residues. CDR3 sequence reads: CASSKDRGGYTF. CDR3 DNA sequence: TGTGCCAGCAGTAAAGACAGGGGTGGCTACACCTTC.

This chain links TRBV21-1 with TRBJ2-1; TRBD2 is the table's D call and was not checked against the DNA. TRBV21-1 corresponds to a pseudogene. CDR3 length: 14 residues. CDR3 residues: CASSNRDSHNEQFF. The CDR3 DNA is TGTGCCAGCAGTAACCGGGACTCACACAATGAGCAGTTCTTC.

The chain employs TRBV5-1 and TRBJ2-3; D not certain. This CDR3 has 15 amino acids. Germline V CDR1 and CDR2: SGHRS, YFSETQ. Trimming took off 4 bases at V and 4 bases at J, with 16 bases between the two ends. The CDR3 region has the DNA TGCGCCAGCAGCCCACATTACAGAGGAGCAGATACGCAGTATTTT. Translated: CASSPHYRGADTQYF. Together with reference TRBV5-1 and TRBJ2-3, the CDR3 gives the full variable domain: KAGVTQTPRYLIKTRGQQVTLSCSPISGHRSVSWYQQTPGQGLQFLFEYFSETQRNKGNFPGRFSGRQFSNSRSEMNVSTLELGDSALYLCASSPHYRGADTQYFGPGTRLTVL.

A word on this clone: The junction departs from germline at one end; a sequencing error may be responsible. The chain couples TRBV7-9 to TRBJ1-1, with no clear D. This CDR3 has 13 residues. The germline gives CDR1 SEHNR, CDR2 FQNEAQ (reference sequence). The CDR3 here is CAGSLYGNTEAFF. The CDR3 nucleotides read TGTGCCGGCAGCTTATACGGGAACACTGAAGCTTTCTTT.

The chain joins TRBV19 to TRBJ1-1; the D gene is possibly TRBD1 (5 bases). Germline V CDR1 and CDR2: LNHDA, SQIVND (reference sequence). V dropped 0 bases and J dropped 1 base, with 12 bases sitting between them. This CDR3 has 16 residues. In DNA, the CDR3 is TGTGCCAGTAGTATAGATACTGGGACGGGGAACACTGAAGCTTTCTTT. This sequence encodes CASSIDTGTGNTEAFF.

V usage is TRBV7-2 and J usage is TRBJ2-3, with D possibly matching TRBD1 (6 bases). Per germline, CDR1 SGHTA and CDR2 FQGNSA. Trimming took off 5 bases at V and 1 base at J, with 13 bases between the two ends. The CDR3 runs 15 residues. CDR3: CASSPDSLGTDTQYF. Here the CDR3 DNA reads TGTGCCAGCAGCCCGGACAGTTTGGGCACAGATACGCAGTATTTT.

This clone was observed a few times. This chain links TRBV5-6 with TRBJ1-2; TRBD1 agrees at 8 bases. Germline loops: CDR1 SGHDT, CDR2 YYEEEE. J was trimmed by 6 bases and V by 4 bases; bases with no gene match: 5. This CDR3 comprises 13 residues. The CDR3 region is CASSDTGGNGYTF. The CDR3 nucleotides are TGTGCCAGCAGCGACACAGGGGGGAATGGCTACACCTTC.

CDR3 in amino acids: CASSHGQGVRETQYF. The CDR3 DNA is TGTGCCAGCAGTCATGGACAGGGGGTACGAGAGACCCAGTACTTC. The chain recombines TRBV27 with TRBJ2-5, with 10 bases that match TRBD1. V shed 5 bases, J shed 4 bases, and the junction held 7 bases outside the gene matches. CDR3 length equals 15 residues. CDR1 MNHEY and CDR2 SMNVEV come from the germline V gene (reference sequence).

The count of this clone is one. V usage is TRBV6-5 and J usage is TRBJ1-5, with D uncertain. The V end lost 6 bases, the J end lost 4 bases, and 10 bases lay between the germline ends. The CDR3 has 13 residues. CDR1 and CDR2 (germline): MNHEY, SVGAGI. The CDR3 region has the DNA TGTGCCAGCAGACTCGACCCTAATCAGCCCCAGCATTTT. Encoded protein: CASRLDPNQPQHF.

This chain links TRBV7-2 with TRBJ2-3; the D is unclear. Germline values: CDR1 SGHTA, CDR2 FQGNSA. This CDR3 has 13 residues. Trimming shortened V by 6 bases and J by 2 bases, and 9 bases separated the two germline ends. CDR3 coding DNA: TGTGCCAGCAGACGTGGCCTCACAGATACGCAGTATTTT. Its translation is CASRRGLTDTQYF.

The genes are TRBV19 and TRBJ1-1, with D perhaps matching TRBD1 (5 bases). The ends were cut back, 5 bases at V and 5 bases at J, with 15 bases in the middle. The CDR3 has 14 amino acids. In germline, CDR1 is LNHDA, CDR2 SQIVND (reference sequence). CDR3 sequence (DNA): TGTGCCAGTAGTGTTCCCGGGACGAAGACTGAAGCTTTCTTT. This sequence encodes CASSVPGTKTEAFF.

The chain couples TRBV28 to TRBJ1-2, with 8 bases that match TRBD1. Germline CDR1 reads MDHEN; CDR2 reads SYDVKM. Trimming removed 2 bases from V and 3 bases from J; junction bases left unmatched: 5. CDR3 length: 15 residues. CDR3 DNA sequence: TGTGCCAGCAGTTTACCAGCAGGGGGCCACTATGGCTACACCTTC. Translated: CASSLPAGGHYGYTF.

On this clone: In this CDR3 the conserved last residue, phenylalanine or tryptophan, is missing, so a read error is likely. No DNA is shown, since the ends of the CDR3 on it are uncertain; the CDR3 is the one TCRdb lists. V and J are TRBV29-1 and TRBJ1-4. CDR1 and CDR2 (germline): SQVTM, ANQGSEA. The CDR3 spans 11 residues, counting both ends. CDR3 amino acids: CSVEEGGTQSL.

The genes are TRBV6-5 and TRBJ1-2; 8 bases align to TRBD1. J lost 9 bases, V lost 4 bases, and 7 bases had no gene match. The V gene's germline CDR1 is MNHEY and CDR2 SVGAGI. There are 13 residues in the CDR3. The CDR3 coding sequence is TGTGCCAGCAGTTGGGGACAGGAAGGAAGCTACACCTTC. This sequence encodes CASSWGQEGSYTF.

The V and J genes are TRBV4-2 and TRBJ2-5; 9 bases align to TRBD2. V shed 1 base, J shed 2 bases, and the junction held 8 bases outside the gene matches. The germline V gene encodes CDR1 LGHNA and CDR2 YNFKEQ. The CDR3 covers 17 residues. The chain's CDR3 is CASSQVAGGTSQETQYF. The CDR3 nucleotides are TGTGCCAGCAGCCAAGTGGCGGGGGGGACTTCTCAAGAGACCCAGTACTTC.

This sequence joins TRBV9 and TRBJ2-7; weak D call: TRBD1 (5 bases). Trimming stripped 2 bases from V and 3 bases from J, with 15 bases between. The germline gives CDR1 SGDLS, CDR2 YYNGEE. The CDR3 sequence is 15 residues long. CDR3 sequence reads: CASSVAPGAGYEQYF. The CDR3 DNA is TGTGCCAGCAGCGTGGCCCCTGGGGCCGGCTACGAGCAGTACTTC.

The chain couples TRBV18 to TRBJ2-5, with 9 bases aligning to TRBD1. Germline CDR1 is KGHSH and CDR2 is LQKENI. V was clipped by 6 bases and J by 2 bases; unmatched bases: 10. The CDR3 is 16 amino acids. CDR3 region: CASSPGMGQGQETQYF. The DNA for the CDR3 is TGTGCCAGCTCGCCCGGAATGGGACAGGGACAAGAGACCCAGTACTTC.

The chain employs TRBV6-5 and TRBJ1-5, with D possibly matching TRBD1 (5 bases). Germline CDR1 is MNHEY and CDR2 is SVGAGI. Trimming took 2 bases from V and 7 from J, leaving 12 bases between them. The CDR3 is made up of 14 amino acids. CDR3 residues: CASSYGAGQQPQHF. In DNA, the CDR3 is TGTGCCAGCAGTTACGGGGCAGGTCAACAGCCCCAGCATTTT.

The chain recombines TRBV11-1 with TRBJ2-7; possible D gene TRBD2, 7 bases. Trimming left V 7 bases short and J 1 base short, with 14 bases between. The length of the CDR3 is 14 residues. Germline CDR1 and CDR2: SGHAT and FQDESV (reference sequence). In nucleotides, the CDR3 is TGTGCCAGCACCCCACGGGGGGCATCCTACGAGCAGTACTTC. Encoded protein: CASTPRGASYEQYF.

The V call is TRBV11-2, the J call TRBJ2-1; 9 bases map to TRBD1. Germline V gives CDR1 SGHAT, CDR2 FQNNGV. Unmatched junction bases numbered 8, after V lost 5 bases and J lost 6 bases. This CDR3 contains 15 residues. CDR3 loop: CASSPRTGAGNEQFF. The CDR3 nucleotides read TGTGCCAGCAGCCCGAGGACAGGGGCGGGCAATGAGCAGTTCTTC.

This clone showed up just once. The J gene is TRBJ1-2, the V gene TRBV7-9; 7 positions match TRBD1. The CDR3 contains 14 residues. CDR1 SEHNR and CDR2 FQNEAQ come from the germline V gene (reference sequence). V was clipped by 5 bases and J by 1 base; unmatched bases: 4. CDR3 sequence (DNA): TGTGCCAGCAGCACGACAGGGTTTAACTATGGCTACACCTTC. Residues: CASSTTGFNYGYTF. The full variable domain, in which reference TRBV7-9 and TRBJ1-2 provide the parts outside the CDR3, is DTGVSQNPRHKITKRGQNVTFRCDPISEHNRLYWYRQTLGQGPEFLTYFQNEAQLEKSRLLSDRFSAERPKGSFSTLEIQRTEQGDSAMYLCASSTTGFNYGYTFGSGTRLTVV.